These 10 T cell receptor beta chains were sequenced from one sample in a study of shared T cell receptors in the human thymus. TCRdb's copy holds only in-frame clones and misses some; the assay was immunoSEQ multiplex PCR. The sample consists of over 450,000 clones, about 80% of them appearing once. The same data also contributed to another study, on human thymus T cells.

Sequenced material: thymocytes. All receptors derive from a boy less than two years old with a congenital heart defect.

The chain links TRBV5-6 to TRBJ1-3; D call uncertain. This CDR3 is 16 amino acids long. Trimming took 4 bases from V and 0 from J, leaving 14 bases between them. Germline V gene data show CDR1 as SGHDT and CDR2 as YYEEEE. CDR3 loop: CASSPGGLFSGNTIYF. The DNA of the CDR3 is TGTGCCAGCAGCCCGGGTGGCCTTTTCTCTGGAAACACCATATATTTT.

The chain recombines TRBV7-8 with TRBJ2-7; TRBD1 matches 7 bases. Per the germline V gene, CDR1 is SGHVS and CDR2 is FQNEAQ. The junction had 7 bases not matched to a gene; V was cut back by 5 bases and J by 0 bases. The CDR3 loop spans 15 amino acids. The CDR3 spells CASSTTGRVSYEQYF. The CDR3 bases are TGTGCCAGCAGCACGACAGGGAGAGTCTCCTACGAGCAGTACTTC. Together with reference TRBV7-8 and TRBJ2-7, the CDR3 gives the full variable domain: GAGVSQSPRYKVAKRGQDVALRCDPISGHVSLFWYQQALGQGPEFLTYFQNEAQLDKSGLPSDRFFAERPEGSVSTLKIQRTQQEDSAVYLCASSTTGRVSYEQYFGPGTRLTVT.

The genes are TRBV30 and TRBJ2-5, with 7 bases fitting TRBD1. CDR1 is GTSNPN, CDR2 SVGIG, per germline (reference sequence). V was clipped by 0 bases and J by 1 base; unmatched bases: 5. CDR3 size: 15 residues. DNA for the CDR3: TGTGCCTGGAGTGTACCCCGACAGGGCCAAGAGACCCAGTACTTC. The encoded protein is CAWSVPRQGQETQYF.

The chain combines TRBV19 with TRBJ1-5; a weak D match, TRBD1 (6 bases). Between the trimmed V and J ends, which lost 5 bases and 5 bases, there was a span of 16 bases. CDR1 and CDR2 from the germline V gene are LNHDA and SQIVND (reference sequence). This CDR3 has 15 amino acids. Here the CDR3 DNA reads TGTGCCAGTAGTGCCCTTAGGGGGGGGGATCAGCCCCAGCATTTT. Protein: CASSALRGGDQPQHF.

This clone has just one count. V gene TRBV7-6 combines with J gene TRBJ2-7, with 9 positions matching TRBD1. CDR1 and CDR2 (germline): SGHVS, FNYEAQ. The length of the CDR3 is 14 residues. Trimming at V came to 5 bases and at J to 5 bases, leaving 7 bases not matched to a gene. In DNA form, the CDR3 reads TGTGCCAGCAGCACAAACAGGGGGCGGGACGAGCAGTACTTC. It codes for CASSTNRGRDEQYF.

The CDR3: CASSPGGPYESDTQYF. DNA of the CDR3: TGTGCCAGCAGCCCGGGGGGGCCCTACGAGTCAGATACGCAGTATTTT. The chain joins TRBV7-9 to TRBJ2-3; 8 nucleotides match TRBD2. The CDR3 consists of 16 residues. With V trimmed by 5 bases and J by 4 bases, 11 bases remained unmatched. CDR1 and CDR2 (germline): SEHNR, FQNEAQ (reference sequence).

This chain connects TRBV29-1 to TRBJ1-2; D ambiguous. Between the trimmed V and J ends, which lost 4 bases and 7 bases, there was a span of 19 bases. The CDR3 is made up of 14 amino acids. The germline gives CDR1 SQVTM, CDR2 ANQGSEA. The DNA of the CDR3 is TGCAGCGTTGGCCTGACTCCCTTTCCTCGTGGCTACACCTTC. This translates into CSVGLTPFPRGYTF. Together with reference TRBV29-1 and TRBJ1-2, the CDR3 gives the full variable domain: SAVISQKPSRDICQRGTSLTIQCQVDSQVTMMFWYRQQPGQSLTLIATANQGSEATYESGFVIDKFPISRPNLTFSTLTVSNMSPEDSSIYLCSVGLTPFPRGYTFGSGTRLTVV.

The sample holds one count of this clone. The chain uses TRBV7-9 and TRBJ2-7; 14 bases agree with TRBD2. With 5 bases clipped from V and 1 base from J, the junction kept 4 bases outside the gene matches. Per germline, CDR1 SEHNR and CDR2 FQNEAQ (reference sequence). The CDR3 has 16 residues. CDR3 sequence: CASSRGTSGSSYEQYF. CDR3 sequence (DNA): TGTGCCAGCAGCCGAGGGACTAGCGGGAGTTCCTACGAGCAGTACTTC.

CDR3 sequence (DNA): TGTGCCAGCAGCCCGGGACTAGCGGGCACCAAGTCCTACAATGAGCAGTTCTTC. It encodes CASSPGLAGTKSYNEQFF. The genes are TRBV27 and TRBJ2-1; TRBD2 aligns across 12 bases. This CDR3 is built from 18 residues. J gave up 1 base and V 6 bases, and 10 bases lay outside the gene matches. The germline V gene has CDR1 MNHEY and CDR2 SMNVEV (reference sequence).

The chain is built from TRBV4-1 and TRBJ2-5; 15 nucleotides align to TRBD2. CDR1 and CDR2 (germline): MGHRA, YSYEKL. Unmatched junction bases numbered 11, after V lost 0 bases and J lost 3 bases. This CDR3 is built from 20 residues. The CDR3 DNA reads TGCGCCAGCAGCCAAGATCCCGGGACTAGCGGGGGGTCGTCTAAAGAGACCCAGTACTTC. It yields the protein CASSQDPGTSGGSSKETQYF.